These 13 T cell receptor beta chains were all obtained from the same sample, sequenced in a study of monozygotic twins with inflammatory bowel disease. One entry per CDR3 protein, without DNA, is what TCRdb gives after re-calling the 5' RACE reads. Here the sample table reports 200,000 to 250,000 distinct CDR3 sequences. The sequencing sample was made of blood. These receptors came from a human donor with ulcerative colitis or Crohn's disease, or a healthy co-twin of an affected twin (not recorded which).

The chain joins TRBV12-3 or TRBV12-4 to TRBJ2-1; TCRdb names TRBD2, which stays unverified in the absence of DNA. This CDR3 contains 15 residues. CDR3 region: CASSTRDFIYNEQFF.

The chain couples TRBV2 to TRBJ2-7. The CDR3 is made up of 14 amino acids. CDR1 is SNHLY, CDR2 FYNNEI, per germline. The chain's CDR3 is CATNHMRGSYEQYF.

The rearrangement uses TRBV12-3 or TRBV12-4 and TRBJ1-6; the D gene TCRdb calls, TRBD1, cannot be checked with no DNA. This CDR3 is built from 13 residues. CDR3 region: CASSLVPPSPLHF.

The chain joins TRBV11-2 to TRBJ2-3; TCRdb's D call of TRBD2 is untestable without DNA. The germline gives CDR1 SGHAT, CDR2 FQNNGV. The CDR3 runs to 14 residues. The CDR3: CASSLSDPQHTQYF. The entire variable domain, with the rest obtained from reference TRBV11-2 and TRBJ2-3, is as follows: EAGVAQSPRYKIIEKRQSVAFWCNPISGHATLYWYQQILGQGPKLLIQFQNNGVVDDSQLPKDRFSAERLKGVDSTLKIQPAKLEDSAVYLCASSLSDPQHTQYFGPGTRLTVL.

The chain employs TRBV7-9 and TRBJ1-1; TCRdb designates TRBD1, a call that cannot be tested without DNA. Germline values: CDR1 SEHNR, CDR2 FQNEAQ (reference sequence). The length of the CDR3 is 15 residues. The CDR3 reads CASSHLTGMGTEAFF.

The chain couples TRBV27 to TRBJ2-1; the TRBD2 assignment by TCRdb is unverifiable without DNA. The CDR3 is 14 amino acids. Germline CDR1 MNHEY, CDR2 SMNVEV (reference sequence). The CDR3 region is CASSRGTSNNEQFF.

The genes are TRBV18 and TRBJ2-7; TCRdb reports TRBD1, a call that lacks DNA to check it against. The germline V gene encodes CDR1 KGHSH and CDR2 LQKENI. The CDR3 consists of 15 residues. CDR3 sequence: CASSPRTGASYEQYF.

The CDR3 is CASTMGGEYEQFF. The chain carries TRBV19 and TRBJ2-1; checking the TCRdb D call of TRBD1 is not possible without DNA. CDR3 size: 13 residues. Looked up from germline, CDR1 is LNHDA and CDR2 is SQIVND (reference sequence).

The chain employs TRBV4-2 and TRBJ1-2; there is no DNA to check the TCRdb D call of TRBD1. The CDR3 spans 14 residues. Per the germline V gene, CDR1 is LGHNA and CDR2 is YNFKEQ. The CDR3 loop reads CASSHTGPGRGYTF.

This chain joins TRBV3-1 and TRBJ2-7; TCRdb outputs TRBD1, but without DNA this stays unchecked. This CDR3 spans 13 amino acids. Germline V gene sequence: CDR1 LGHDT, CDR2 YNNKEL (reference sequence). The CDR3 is CASSQGGGYEQYF.

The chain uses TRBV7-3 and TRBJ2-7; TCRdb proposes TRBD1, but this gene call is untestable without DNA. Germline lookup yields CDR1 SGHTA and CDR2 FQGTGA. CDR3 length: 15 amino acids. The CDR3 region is CASSLSPGAEVDRYF.

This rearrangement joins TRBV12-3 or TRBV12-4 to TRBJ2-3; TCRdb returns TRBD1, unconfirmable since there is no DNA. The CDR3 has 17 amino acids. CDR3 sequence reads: CASSSRKGQEGADTQYF.

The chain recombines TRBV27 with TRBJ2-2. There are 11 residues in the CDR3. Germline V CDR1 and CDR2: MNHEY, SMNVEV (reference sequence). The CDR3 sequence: CASRAAGELFF.